The 8 T cell receptor beta chains below come from one sample, sequenced in a study of blood T cell repertoires in COVID-19. Here immunoSEQ multiplex PCR was the method, and the copy in TCRdb shows in-frame clones only, minus some. Here the sample spans approximately 30,000 clones, about 87% being singletons. Material for sequencing was peripheral blood. The origin of the receptors is a man between 70 and 80 years old with active COVID-19.

V gene TRBV7-2 combines with J gene TRBJ2-5; the match to TRBD1 covers 8 bases. The ends lost 4 bases at V and 5 bases at J; junction bases unmatched: 3. The CDR3 is 13 amino acids. CDR1 is SGHTA, CDR2 FQGNSA, per germline. In DNA form, the CDR3 reads TGTGCCAGCAGCTATGGACAGGGTGAGACCCAGTACTTC. Translation: CASSYGQGETQYF.

This clone was counted only a few times. The gene calls are TRBV4-1 and TRBJ2-7, with TRBD2 matching over 16 bases. V lost 2 bases, J lost 0 bases, and 10 bases stayed unmatched. The CDR3 contains 20 residues. CDR1 MGHRA and CDR2 YSYEKL come from the germline V gene. DNA for the CDR3: TGCGCCAGCAGCCAACAACCCGGGACTAGCGGGGGGGGTAGCTCCTACGAGCAGTACTTC. Protein sequence: CASSQQPGTSGGGSSYEQYF.

The chain carries TRBV4-2 and TRBJ2-5, with a weak D call TRBD2 (6 bases). Germline-derived CDR1 and CDR2 are LGHNA and YNFKEQ. Trimming pared 8 bases from V and 4 bases from J, leaving 23 bases between. This CDR3 is 16 amino acids long. This CDR3 is CASLNEGRMWRETQYF. The CDR3 DNA sequence: TGTGCCAGCCTTAATGAAGGGAGGATGTGGCGAGAGACCCAGTACTTC.

This rearrangement joins TRBV30 to TRBJ2-5; no clear D. This CDR3 is 12 amino acids long. The germline gives CDR1 GTSNPN, CDR2 SVGIG (reference sequence). V lost 0 bases, J lost 5 bases, and 7 bases lay in between. The CDR3: CAWSVSGETQYF. CDR3 DNA: TGTGCCTGGAGTGTAAGTGGCGAGACCCAGTACTTC.

The chain combines TRBV28 with TRBJ1-2; maybe TRBD1 (6 bases). V shed 5 bases and J shed 4 bases, with 14 bases lying between them. Per the germline V gene, CDR1 is MDHEN and CDR2 is SYDVKM. This CDR3 has 14 amino acids. The CDR3 sequence: CASSRPGGGYGYTF. Here the CDR3 DNA reads TGTGCCAGCAGTCGACCGGGGGGCGGCTATGGCTACACCTTC.

The chain carries TRBV29-1 and TRBJ2-3, with D tentatively TRBD2 (6 bases). In germline, CDR1 is SQVTM, CDR2 ANQGSEA. This CDR3 is built from 13 residues. V was cut by 3 bases and J by 2 bases, with 9 bases left in between. Written as DNA, the CDR3 is TGCAGCGTTGACGGCGGGGCCACAGATACGCAGTATTTT. Translation: CSVDGGATDTQYF.

The J gene is TRBJ1-2, the V gene TRBV2, with a possible D match to TRBD1 (5 bases). Germline lookup yields CDR1 SNHLY and CDR2 FYNNEI. Trimming shortened V by 5 bases and J by 5 bases, and 21 bases separated the two germline ends. The CDR3 has 16 amino acids. CDR3 DNA: TGTGCCAGCAGTCGAGACAGTCCCTCGGGTGCTTATGGCTACACCTTC. Amino acids: CASSRDSPSGAYGYTF.

V usage is TRBV24-1 and J usage is TRBJ1-3; D not resolved. The germline gives CDR1 KGHDR, CDR2 SFDVKD. Trimming removed 9 bases from V and 0 bases from J, with 11 bases in between. This CDR3 comprises 14 residues. CDR3 coding DNA: TGTGCCACCGCCACAGCCGACTCTGGAAACACCATATATTTT. This gives the protein CATATADSGNTIYF.